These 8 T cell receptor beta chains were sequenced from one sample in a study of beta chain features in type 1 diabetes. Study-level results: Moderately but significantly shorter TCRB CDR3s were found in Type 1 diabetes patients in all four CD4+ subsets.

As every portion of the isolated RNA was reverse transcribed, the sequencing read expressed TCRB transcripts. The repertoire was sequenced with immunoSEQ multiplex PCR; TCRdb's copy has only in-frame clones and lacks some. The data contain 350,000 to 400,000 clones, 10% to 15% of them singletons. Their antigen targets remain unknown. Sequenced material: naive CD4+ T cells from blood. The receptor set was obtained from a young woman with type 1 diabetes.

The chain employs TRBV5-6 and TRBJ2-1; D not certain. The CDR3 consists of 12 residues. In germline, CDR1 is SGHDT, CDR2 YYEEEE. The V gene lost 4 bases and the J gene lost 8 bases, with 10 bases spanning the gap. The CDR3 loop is CASSTIVDEQFF. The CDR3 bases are TGTGCCAGCAGCACAATCGTGGATGAGCAGTTCTTC. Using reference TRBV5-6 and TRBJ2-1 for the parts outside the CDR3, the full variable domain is DAGVTQSPTHLIKTRGQQVTLRCSPKSGHDTVSWYQQALGQGPQFIFQYYEEEERQRGNFPDRFSGHQFPNYSSELNVNALLLGDSALYLCASSTIVDEQFFGPGTRLTVL.

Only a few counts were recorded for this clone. The CDR3 nucleotides are TGTGCCAGCAGCTGGAGCGGGAGAAGAACAGATACGCAGTATTTT. This encodes CASSWSGRRTDTQYF. The J gene is TRBJ2-3, the V gene TRBV7-2, with 8 bases matching TRBD2. V shed 4 bases and J 3 bases; nucleotides not matched to a gene: 6. The CDR3 runs to 15 residues. Germline-derived CDR1 and CDR2 are SGHTA and FQGNSA.

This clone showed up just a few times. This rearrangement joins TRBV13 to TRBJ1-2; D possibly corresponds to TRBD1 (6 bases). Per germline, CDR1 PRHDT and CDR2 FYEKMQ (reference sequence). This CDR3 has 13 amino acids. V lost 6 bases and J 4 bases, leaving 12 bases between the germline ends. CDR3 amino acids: CASRNRGAYGYTF. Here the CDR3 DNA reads TGTGCCAGCAGGAACCGGGGGGCCTATGGCTACACCTTC.

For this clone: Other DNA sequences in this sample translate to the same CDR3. CDR3 protein: CSVDRGGEQYF. In nucleotides, the CDR3 is TGCAGCGTTGATAGGGGCGGCGAGCAGTACTTC. The chain uses TRBV29-1 and TRBJ2-7; TRBD1 is a possible D gene (5 bases). Trimming left V 3 bases short and J 6 bases short, with 9 bases between. Germline V gene data show CDR1 as SQVTM and CDR2 as ANQGSEA. The CDR3 loop spans 11 amino acids.

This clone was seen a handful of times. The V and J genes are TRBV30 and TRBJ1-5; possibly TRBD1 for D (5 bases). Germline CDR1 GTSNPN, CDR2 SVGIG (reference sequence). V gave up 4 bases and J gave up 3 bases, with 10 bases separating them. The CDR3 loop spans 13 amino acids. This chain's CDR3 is CAWTDRANQPQHF. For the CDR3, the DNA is TGTGCCTGGACCGACAGAGCCAATCAGCCCCAGCATTTT.

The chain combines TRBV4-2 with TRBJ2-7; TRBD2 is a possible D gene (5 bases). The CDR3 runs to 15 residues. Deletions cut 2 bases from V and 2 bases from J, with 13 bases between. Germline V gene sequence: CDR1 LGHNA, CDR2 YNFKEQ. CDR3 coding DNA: TGTGCCAGCAGCCAATTCGGACCGGGAACCTACGAGCAGTACTTC. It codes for CASSQFGPGTYEQYF.

DNA for the CDR3: TGTGCCAGCAGCCTAGGGGGCCTCCTCCACTTT. It codes for CASSLGGLLHF. V is TRBV7-9 and J is TRBJ1-6; TRBD1 matches at 7 bases. CDR1 is SEHNR, CDR2 FQNEAQ, per germline (reference sequence). The CDR3 spans 11 residues. Germline trimming cut 5 bases from V and 15 bases from J; bases unmatched to any gene: 4.

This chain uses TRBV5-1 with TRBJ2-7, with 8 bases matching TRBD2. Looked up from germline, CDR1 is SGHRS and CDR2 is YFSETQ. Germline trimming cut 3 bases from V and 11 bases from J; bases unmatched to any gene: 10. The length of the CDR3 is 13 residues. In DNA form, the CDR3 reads TGCGCCAGCAGCTGGGACCAGCGGGAGTCGGAGTACTTC. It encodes CASSWDQRESEYF.